These 31 T cell receptor beta chains came from one sample sequenced in a study of liver allograft versus peripheral blood T cells. Study information: Graft-liver T cell receptor repertoires were compared against recipient peripheral blood repertoires.

TCRdb reanalysed the reads using MiXCR and keeps one entry per CDR3 protein. This sample has about 9,000 distinct CDR3 sequences, with approximately 15% found just once. Receptors originate from a human patient who had a liver transplant. The graft donor may be the source of some T cells.

There are many counts of this clonotype. This chain links TRBV7-9 with TRBJ2-1; no firm D call. V lost 2 bases to trimming and J lost 0 bases, with 8 bases between them. Germline-derived CDR1 and CDR2 are SEHNR and FQNEAQ (reference sequence). There are 15 residues in the CDR3. CDR3: CASSLLRSSYNEQFF. As DNA, the CDR3 is TGTGCCAGCAGCTTATTGCGGAGCTCCTACAATGAGCAGTTCTTC.

By sample share, this clonotype is medium-sized (0.01 to 0.1%). The chain is built from TRBV6-6 and TRBJ1-5, with TRBD1 as a possible D gene (5 bases). CDR1 is MNHNY, CDR2 SVGAGI, per germline (reference sequence). The CDR3 totals 13 residues. V lost 4 bases and J 7 bases, leaving 11 bases between the germline ends. DNA for the CDR3: TGTGCCAGCAGTTTGGGCCCAGGGCAGCCCCAGCATTTT. Residues: CASSLGPGQPQHF.

This clonotype was recorded at least ten times. The chain employs TRBV12-3 or TRBV12-4 and TRBJ2-1; 11 nucleotides agree with TRBD2. This CDR3 region has 14 residues. Trimming removed 6 bases from V and 6 bases from J; junction bases left unmatched: 4. CDR3 in DNA: TGTGCCAGCAGACTCGGGACTAGCGGCAATGAGCAGTTCTTC. Amino acid sequence: CASRLGTSGNEQFF.

The gene calls are TRBV7-3 and TRBJ2-3; D is possibly TRBD2 (5 bases). The CDR3 consists of 13 residues. The germline V gene encodes CDR1 SGHTA and CDR2 FQGTGA. Between the trimmed V and J ends, which lost 5 bases and 3 bases, there was a span of 9 bases. Written as DNA, the CDR3 is TGTGCCAGCAGCCCCCCGGGAACAGATACGCAGTATTTT. It codes for CASSPPGTDTQYF. Full variable domain (remainder filled in from reference TRBV7-3 and TRBJ2-3): GAGVSQTPSNKVTEKGKYVELRCDPISGHTALYWYRQSLGQGPEFLIYFQGTGAADDSGLPNDRFFAVRPEGSVSTLKIQRTERGDSAVYLCASSPPGTDTQYFGPGTRLTVL.

The chain links TRBV5-4 to TRBJ1-1; 7 bases line up with TRBD1. The CDR3 spans 16 residues. Germline V CDR1 and CDR2: SGHNT, YYREEE (reference sequence). V trimming: 0 bases; J trimming: 8 bases; junction bases outside the gene matches: 13. CDR3 residues: CASSLGGDSKIWEAFF. The CDR3 nucleotides are TGTGCCAGCAGCTTGGGAGGGGACAGCAAGATTTGGGAAGCTTTCTTT.

This clonotype rates as medium-sized. The chain combines TRBV5-5 with TRBJ1-1; a possible D gene is TRBD1 (5 bases). Looked up from germline, CDR1 is SGHKS and CDR2 is YYEKEE (reference sequence). Trimming stripped 0 bases from V and 11 bases from J, with 11 bases between. The CDR3 is 12 amino acids. In DNA form, the CDR3 reads TGTGCCAGCAGCTTGGGTGGGGCGCGTGCTTTCTTT. Residues: CASSLGGARAFF.

There are a few counts of this clonotype. V is TRBV9 and J is TRBJ1-6; D is ambiguous. Germline values: CDR1 SGDLS, CDR2 YYNGEE. The CDR3 totals 13 residues. V gave up 3 bases and J gave up 9 bases, with 10 bases separating them. For the CDR3, the DNA is TGTGCCAGCAGCGAGAGGGTCGGTTCACCCCTCCACTTT. Translated, it gives CASSERVGSPLHF.

The chain combines TRBV12-3 or TRBV12-4 with TRBJ1-5; D not certain. V lost 6 bases to trimming and J lost 1 base, with 4 bases between them. The CDR3 is made up of 12 amino acids. The CDR3 coding sequence is TGTGCCAGCAGAAGGAGCAATCAGCCCCAGCATTTT. As protein: CASRRSNQPQHF.

Within the sample, this clonotype is medium-sized (0.01 to 0.1%). The chain carries TRBV12-3 or TRBV12-4 and TRBJ2-1; D may be TRBD2 (6 bases). The CDR3 is 15 amino acids. V was cut by 6 bases and J by 4 bases, with 16 bases left in between. CDR3 nucleotide sequence: TGTGCCAGCAGAAGACTAGGATCAGGTTACAATGAGCAGTTCTTC. Protein product: CASRRLGSGYNEQFF.

The chain is built from TRBV3-1 and TRBJ2-7; 7 bases fit TRBD2. This CDR3 comprises 13 residues. V was clipped by 1 base and J by 5 bases; unmatched bases: 2. CDR1 is LGHDT, CDR2 YNNKEL, per germline (reference sequence). The CDR3 DNA sequence: TGTGCCAGCAGCCAAGTTAGCGGGCACGAGCAGTACTTC. Amino acid sequence: CASSQVSGHEQYF.

The chain combines TRBV19 with TRBJ2-2, with D possibly being TRBD1 (7 bases). Germline V gene sequence: CDR1 LNHDA, CDR2 SQIVND (reference sequence). The CDR3 is 15 amino acids. Trimming removed 11 bases at V and 5 bases at J, with 21 bases between. CDR3 amino acids: CASLSRAGGTGELFF. The CDR3 bases are TGTGCCTCCTTATCCCGGGCAGGGGGGACCGGGGAGCTGTTTTTT. The variable domain in full, completed from reference TRBV19 and TRBJ2-2, reads DGGITQSPKYLFRKEGQNVTLSCEQNLNHDAMYWYRQDPGQGLRLIYYSQIVNDFQKGDIAEGYSVSREKKESFPLTVTSAQKNPTAFYLCASLSRAGGTGELFFGEGSRLTVL.

The rearrangement joins TRBV7-2 to TRBJ2-1; 12 bases fit TRBD2. In germline, CDR1 is SGHTA, CDR2 FQGNSA. There are 15 residues in the CDR3. The V gene end was trimmed by 6 bases and the J gene end by 4 bases; junction bases not matched to a gene: 4. CDR3 sequence reads: CASRRTSGAYNEQFF. The CDR3 bases are TGTGCCAGCAGGCGGACTAGCGGGGCTTACAATGAGCAGTTCTTC.

This clonotype was found once. A much larger clone differs by one base, so this may be a read error. The chain recombines TRBV20-1 with TRBJ2-2, with 8 bases aligning to TRBD2. CDR1 DFQATT and CDR2 SNEGSKA come from the germline V gene (reference sequence). The CDR3 sequence is 15 residues long. The DNA of the CDR3 is TGCAGTGCTAGAGATGGACTAGCAGAGTCCGGGGAGCCGTTTTTT. Its protein product is CSARDGLAESGEPFF.

This clonotype is categorized as medium-sized. The chain is built from TRBV19 and TRBJ1-6, with TRBD1 matching over 8 bases. CDR3 length: 15 amino acids. CDR1 and CDR2 from the germline V gene are LNHDA and SQIVND (reference sequence). V shed 5 bases, J shed 10 bases, and the junction held 10 bases outside the gene matches. The CDR3 DNA is TGTGCCAGTAGTGCGGGACAGGCCCTGGGGTCACCCCTCCACTTT. This gives the protein CASSAGQALGSPLHF. The whole variable domain, remainder taken from reference TRBV19 and TRBJ1-6, is DGGITQSPKYLFRKEGQNVTLSCEQNLNHDAMYWYRQDPGQGLRLIYYSQIVNDFQKGDIAEGYSVSREKKESFPLTVTSAQKNPTAFYLCASSAGQALGSPLHFGNGTRLTVT.

By its share, this clonotype is large. The genes are TRBV29-1 and TRBJ1-2; D not resolved. The V gene lost 4 bases and the J gene lost 2 bases, with 11 bases spanning the gap. The CDR3 runs 13 residues. CDR1 and CDR2 (germline): SQVTM, ANQGSEA. The CDR3 here is CSVVVHLNYGYTF. The CDR3 DNA reads TGCAGCGTTGTCGTACACCTAAACTATGGCTACACCTTC.

Judged by abundance, this clonotype is medium-sized. This chain uses TRBV6-2 or TRBV6-3 with TRBJ2-2; no clear D. Germline V gene data show CDR1 as MNHEY and CDR2 as SVGEGT. V was clipped by 2 bases and J by 7 bases, with 8 bases between them. The CDR3 spans 13 residues. This CDR3 is CASSYRRGGELFF. Written as DNA, the CDR3 is TGTGCCAGCAGTTACCGACGAGGCGGGGAGCTGTTTTTT.

This clonotype counts as medium-sized. Mismatch with germline at one junction end may stem from a read error. The chain employs TRBV18 and TRBJ1-5, with 7 nucleotides matching TRBD1. The V gene's germline CDR1 is KGHSH and CDR2 LQKENI. This CDR3 is built from 17 residues. The CDR3 is CASSPQGLAVGNQPQHF. The CDR3 DNA follows: TGTGCCAGCTCCCCACAGGGGCTCGCAGTTGGCAATCAGCCCCAGCATTTT.

In this sample, this clonotype is medium-sized. The CDR3 is CASSRGRGMNTEAFF. The CDR3 region has the DNA TGTGCCAGTAGTAGGGGGCGGGGCATGAACACTGAAGCTTTCTTT. This chain connects TRBV19 to TRBJ1-1, with D perhaps TRBD1 (6 bases). V shed 4 bases and J shed 0 bases, with 12 bases lying between them. The CDR3 extends over 15 amino acids. CDR1 is LNHDA, CDR2 SQIVND, per germline (reference sequence).

The rearrangement links TRBV5-4 to TRBJ2-1; 11 nucleotides agree with TRBD2. Trimming removed 0 bases from V and 7 bases from J; junction bases left unmatched: 3. Germline CDR1 is SGHNT and CDR2 is YYREEE (reference sequence). This CDR3 has 15 residues. The CDR3 DNA follows: TGTGCCAGCAGCTTGGGACTAGCGGGAAGTAATGAGCAGTTCTTC. Translation: CASSLGLAGSNEQFF.

The sample holds many counts of this clonotype. This chain connects TRBV7-2 to TRBJ2-3, with D possibly called TRBD1 or TRBD2 (7 bases each). The germline V and J ends were trimmed by 2 bases and 4 bases, with 13 bases remaining between them. CDR1 SGHTA and CDR2 FQGNSA come from the germline V gene. CDR3 size: 15 residues. The DNA for the CDR3 is TGTGCCAGCAGCTTAAAGGCAGGGGGGGCAGATACGCAGTATTTT. Its translation: CASSLKAGGADTQYF.

This clonotype was seen ten or more times. J is TRBJ2-1 and V is TRBV5-4, with 15 bases identical to TRBD2. The CDR3 contains 17 residues. CDR1 and CDR2 (germline): SGHNT, YYREEE (reference sequence). Germline trimming cut 3 bases from V and 1 base from J; bases unmatched to any gene: 2. The CDR3 is CASSSGLAGGSYNEQFF. The CDR3 region has the DNA TGTGCCAGCAGCTCGGGACTAGCGGGAGGTTCCTACAATGAGCAGTTCTTC.

This sequence joins TRBV7-3 and TRBJ1-2; D gene ambiguous. Germline V lookup: CDR1 SGHTA, CDR2 FQGTGA. V dropped 2 bases and J dropped 8 bases, with 15 bases sitting between them. There are 14 residues in the CDR3. The CDR3 DNA reads TGTGCCAGCAGCTTAGACGGTGCCCGCCGGGGCTACACCTTC. This translates into CASSLDGARRGYTF.

This clonotype is medium-sized (0.01 to 0.1%). V and J are TRBV18 and TRBJ2-1; D possibly corresponds to TRBD2 (5 bases). Trimming took off 0 bases at V and 5 bases at J, with 11 bases between the two ends. The germline V gene encodes CDR1 KGHSH and CDR2 LQKENI. This CDR3 contains 15 residues. CDR3 loop: CASSPPLSSHNEQFF. The CDR3 DNA sequence: TGTGCCAGCTCACCACCGCTTTCTAGCCACAATGAGCAGTTCTTC.

By its share, this clonotype is medium-sized (0.01 to 0.1%). CDR3 sequence reads: CASSSLGAWGELFF. The CDR3 DNA reads as TGTGCCAGCAGCTCATTGGGCGCTTGGGGGGAGCTGTTTTTT. The chain links TRBV7-9 to TRBJ2-2; no clear D gene. V was shortened by 4 bases and J by 8 bases, with 14 bases between the two germline ends. Germline CDR1 SEHNR, CDR2 FQNEAQ (reference sequence). This CDR3 spans 14 amino acids.

The chain combines TRBV28 with TRBJ2-3, with TRBD2 matching over 8 bases. V lost 2 bases and J lost 2; bases outside the gene matches: 6. The germline CDR1 and CDR2 sequences are MDHEN and SYDVKM. The CDR3 runs to 16 residues. In nucleotides, the CDR3 is TGTGCCAGCAGTTTAAAGAGACTAGCGATCACAGATACGCAGTATTTT. Translation gives CASSLKRLAITDTQYF.

The chain carries TRBV2 and TRBJ1-2; 7 nucleotides align to TRBD1. Per germline, CDR1 SNHLY and CDR2 FYNNEI. Losses at the gene ends were 4 bases for V and 4 bases for J; bases not matched to a gene: 27. This CDR3 has 21 residues. The CDR3 reads CASSGGTSFGQVFGFGYGYTF. CDR3 coding DNA: TGTGCCAGCAGTGGGGGGACTTCATTCGGACAGGTCTTTGGCTTCGGCTATGGCTACACCTTC.

This clonotype was detected only a few times. Written as DNA, the CDR3 is TGTGCCAGCAGCCCTCAAGAGGGGCGCGGCGCTGAAGCTTTCTTT. Translated: CASSPQEGRGAEAFF. The V and J genes are TRBV5-4 and TRBJ1-1, with D possibly TRBD1 on 5 matching bases. With 4 bases removed from V and 6 bases from J, the gap between germline ends came to 19 bases. The germline V gene encodes CDR1 SGHNT and CDR2 YYREEE (reference sequence). The CDR3 sequence is 15 residues long.

This clonotype appeared a few times. This chain uses TRBV12-3 or TRBV12-4 with TRBJ1-5, with 9 bases matching TRBD1. V gave up 6 bases and J gave up 5 bases; unmatched junction bases: 2. The CDR3 sequence is 13 residues long. CDR3 coding DNA: TGTGCCAGCAGCAGACAGGGGGATCAGCCCCAGCATTTT. It translates to CASSRQGDQPQHF.

This clonotype has at least ten counts. V is TRBV7-3 and J is TRBJ2-2; D call uncertain. CDR1 and CDR2 from the germline V gene are SGHTA and FQGTGA. Trimming took off 0 bases at V and 4 bases at J, with 9 bases between the two ends. CDR3 length: 15 amino acids. CDR3 residues: CASSLTTVGTGELFF. CDR3 in DNA: TGTGCCAGCAGCTTAACGACCGTGGGCACCGGGGAGCTGTTTTTT. The full variable domain, with the rest looked up from reference TRBV7-3 and TRBJ2-2, is GAGVSQTPSNKVTEKGKYVELRCDPISGHTALYWYRQSLGQGPEFLIYFQGTGAADDSGLPNDRFFAVRPEGSVSTLKIQRTERGDSAVYLCASSLTTVGTGELFFGEGSRLTVL.

Sample share makes this clonotype medium-sized. The rearrangement uses TRBV30 and TRBJ1-4; no reliable D call. This CDR3 region has 14 residues. Germline CDR1 and CDR2: GTSNPN and SVGIG (reference sequence). V lost 1 base and J lost 0, with 6 bases in between. The CDR3 reads CAWSDFATNEKLFF. CDR3 nucleotides: TGTGCCTGGAGTGACTTTGCAACTAATGAAAAACTGTTTTTT.

This clonotype was observed a handful of times. The chain carries TRBV28 and TRBJ1-1, with D tentatively TRBD1 (6 bases). V was cut by 3 bases and J by 5 bases, with 7 bases left in between. Per the germline V gene, CDR1 is MDHEN and CDR2 is SYDVKM. This CDR3 has 12 residues. CDR3 residues: CASSFQGTEAFF. For the CDR3, the DNA is TGTGCCAGCAGTTTCCAGGGGACTGAAGCTTTCTTT.